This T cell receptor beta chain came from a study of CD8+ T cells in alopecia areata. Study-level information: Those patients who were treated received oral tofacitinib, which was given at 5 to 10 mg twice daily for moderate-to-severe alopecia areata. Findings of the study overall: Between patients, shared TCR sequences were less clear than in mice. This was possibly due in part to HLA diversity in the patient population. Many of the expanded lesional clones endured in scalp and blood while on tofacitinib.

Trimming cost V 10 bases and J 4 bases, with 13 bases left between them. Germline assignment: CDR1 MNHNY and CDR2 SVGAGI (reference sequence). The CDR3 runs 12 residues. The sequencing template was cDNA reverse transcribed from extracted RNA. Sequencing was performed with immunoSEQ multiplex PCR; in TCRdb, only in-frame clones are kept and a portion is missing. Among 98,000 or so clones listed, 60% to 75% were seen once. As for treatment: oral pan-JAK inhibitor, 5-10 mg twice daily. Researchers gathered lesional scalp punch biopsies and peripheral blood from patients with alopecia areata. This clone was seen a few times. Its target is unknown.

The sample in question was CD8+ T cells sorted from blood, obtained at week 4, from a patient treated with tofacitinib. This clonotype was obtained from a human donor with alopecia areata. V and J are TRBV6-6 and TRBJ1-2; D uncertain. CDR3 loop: CATLFGSYGYTF. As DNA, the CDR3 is TGTGCCACCCTTTTCGGGAGCTATGGCTACACCTTC.